The rows below give T cell receptor beta chains drawn from one sample of a study of resident and recirculating memory T cells in vitiligo. The table came from immunoSEQ multiplex PCR; TCRdb's copy has only in-frame clones and leaves some out. The sample holds around 78,000 clones, about 91% seen once. The sample comprised blood. The origin of the receptors is a male donor with vitiligo. CDR3s include the opening cysteine and the closing phenylalanine or tryptophan. The order of the fields is J gene, V gene, D gene, clone size, CDR3 DNA, CDR3 protein. The D gene is left open where the match is weak. Clone size, where shown, is once, few, many, or a class for clones that have expanded.

>TRBJ2-4|TRBV14|TRBD2|-
TGTGCCAGCAGCCCCGATGGAGGGAGGGGAATTCAGTACTTC
CASSPDGGRGIQYF
>TRBJ2-7|TRBV27|TRBD1|-
TGTGCCAGCAGTACCCTTGGGACAGGGCCCTACGAGCAGTACTTC
CASSTLGTGPYEQYF
>TRBJ2-5|TRBV6-4|TRBD2|-
TGTGCCAGCAGTGACCGGACTAGCCAAGAGACCCAGTACTTC
CASSDRTSQETQYF
>TRBJ2-1|TRBV7-3|-|-
TGTGCCAGCAGCTTAAGTCCCCTAAACTCCTACAATGAGCAGTTCTTC
CASSLSPLNSYNEQFF
>TRBJ2-1|TRBV5-1|-|-
TGCGCCAGCAGCTTAACGGCGGGCTCGAGGTATGAGCAGTTCTTC
CASSLTAGSRYEQFF
>TRBJ2-1|TRBV6-1|-|-
TGTGCCATTGAGTATTACAATGAGCAGTTCTTC
CAIEYYNEQFF
>TRBJ2-7|TRBV6-5|TRBD1|-
TGTGCCAGCAGTTATACCGACAGGGGCCTCGGCGAGCAGTACTTC
CASSYTDRGLGEQYF
>TRBJ2-7|TRBV13|TRBD2|-
TGTGCCAGCAGCCGACTAGCGGGAGTGGGGTCTGGGTTTAAGCAGTACTTC
CASSRLAGVGSGFKQYF
>TRBJ2-5|TRBV5-4|-|-
TGTGCCAGCAGCCAAGGAGCATCTAGTACCCAAGAGACCCAGTACTTC
CASSQGASSTQETQYF
>TRBJ1-3|TRBV7-6|TRBD1|-
TGTGCCAGCAGCACCCAGGGGGGCTCTGGAAACACCATATATTTT
CASSTQGGSGNTIYF
>TRBJ1-2|TRBV7-9|-|-
TGTGCCAGCAGCTCCTTGAGTGGCTATGGCTACACCTTC
CASSSLSGYGYTF
>TRBJ1-1|TRBV30|TRBD1|-
TGTGCCTGGAGTCGCCTAGGACAGGGGGCGCTTGGAGCTTTCTTT
CAWSRLGQGALGAFF
>TRBJ2-1|TRBV6-5|TRBD2|-
TGTGCCAGCAGTAGGACTAGCGGCCACAATGAGCAGTTCTTC
CASSRTSGHNEQFF
>TRBJ1-4|TRBV28|TRBD1|-
TGTGCCAGCAGTCGACAGGGCGCCGGGGGTAATGAAAAACTGTTTTTT
CASSRQGAGGNEKLFF
>TRBJ2-1|TRBV28|TRBD2|-
TGTGCCAGCAGTTTGATAGCGGGAGGGCGGGATGAGCAGTTCTTC
CASSLIAGGRDEQFF
>TRBJ2-7|TRBV11-3|-|-
TGTGCCAGCAGCCCAGGGGGGCGCTACGAGCAGTACTTC
CASSPGGRYEQYF
>TRBJ2-1|TRBV7-2|-|-
TGTGCCAGCAGCTCCCTAGCGACCACGGGCAATGAGCAGTTCTTC
CASSSLATTGNEQFF
>TRBJ2-7|TRBV7-2|TRBD2|once
TGTGCCAGCAGCCGGACTAGCGGGTACTCCTACGAGCAGTACTTC
CASSRTSGYSYEQYF
>TRBJ2-2|TRBV7-7|-|-
TGTGCCAGCAGCCCACGCTCGGGGAACACCGGGGAGCTGTTTTTT
CASSPRSGNTGELFF
>TRBJ2-7|TRBV10-3|-|-
TGTGCCATCAGGAGGGGGACTAATGATGGCGAGCAGTACTTC
CAIRRGTNDGEQYF
>TRBJ2-1|TRBV7-9|-|-
TGTGCCAGCAGCAGGCTCGGAGGGGTGAAGAATGAGCAGTTCTTC
CASSRLGGVKNEQFF
>TRBJ1-5|TRBV19|-|-
TGTGCCAGTACCTTGGTGTTTCGAGGGTCTGAGCCCCAGCATTTT
CASTLVFRGSEPQHF
>TRBJ2-1|TRBV7-9|TRBD2|-
TGTGCCAGCAGCTTAAGGGGATTAGCGGGAGAGAGGGGAAATGAGCAGTTCTTC
CASSLRGLAGERGNEQFF
>TRBJ2-3|TRBV28|TRBD2|-
TGTGCCAGCAGTTTGTATTCTAGCGGGAGGAGTGATACGCAGTATTTT
CASSLYSSGRSDTQYF
>TRBJ2-5|TRBV28|-|once
TGTGCCAGCAGTTTCCTGTACCAAGAGACCCAGTACTTC
CASSFLYQETQYF
>TRBJ1-4|TRBV18|-|-
TGTGCCAGCTCATTGACGGGGACTAATGAAAAACTGTTTTTT
CASSLTGTNEKLFF
>TRBJ2-7|TRBV4-1|-|-
TGCGCCAGCAGCCAAGGTTCGGCGGGACCGTACGAGCAGTACTTC
CASSQGSAGPYEQYF
>TRBJ2-1|TRBV7-8|TRBD2|-
TGTGCCAGCAGCCCGCGGAGGGGCGGGAGGAACCCTCTCAATGAGCAGTTCTTC
CASSPRRGGRNPLNEQFF
>TRBJ1-1|TRBV18|-|few
TGTGCCAGCTCACCTCGGACGCAGGGTGTGACTGAAGCTTTCTTT
CASSPRTQGVTEAFF
>TRBJ2-2|TRBV6-4|-|-
TGTGCCAGCAGTGCGTTTGGCGGGACCTCAGATTACGCGAACACCGGGGAGCTGTTTTTT
CASSAFGGTSDYANTGELFF
>TRBJ2-1|TRBV7-2|TRBD2|-
TGTGCCAGCAGCCGAAGACTAGCGGGACCATCCTACAATGAGCAGTTCTTC
CASSRRLAGPSYNEQFF
>TRBJ2-7|TRBV7-6|-|-
TGTGCCAGCAGCCCCGGGGAGTTCGAGCAGTACTTC
CASSPGEFEQYF
>TRBJ1-2|TRBV28|TRBD1|-
TGTGCCAGCAGTACCCATGACAGGGTGTATGGCTACACCTTC
CASSTHDRVYGYTF
>TRBJ2-5|TRBV27|TRBD1|-
TGTGCCAGCAGTTTCGCTGACAGGGGGGAGACCCAGTACTTC
CASSFADRGETQYF
>TRBJ2-7|TRBV27|TRBD2|-
TGTGCCAGCAGTACTATCCGGGAGGCTGCTAACGAGCAGTACTTC
CASSTIREAANEQYF
>TRBJ1-2|TRBV13|TRBD1|-
TGTGCCAGCAGCTACCGAGGAGGGACAGGGGGCGATGGCTACACCTTC
CASSYRGGTGGDGYTF
>TRBJ2-7|TRBV19|TRBD2|-
TGTGCCAGTAAGGGAAGTGCTAGCGGGAGCAACGAGCAGTACTTC
CASKGSASGSNEQYF
>TRBJ1-1|TRBV5-1|TRBD1|few
TGCGCCAGCCACGGGGGACAGGGAGCTTGGACTGAAGCTTTCTTT
CASHGGQGAWTEAFF